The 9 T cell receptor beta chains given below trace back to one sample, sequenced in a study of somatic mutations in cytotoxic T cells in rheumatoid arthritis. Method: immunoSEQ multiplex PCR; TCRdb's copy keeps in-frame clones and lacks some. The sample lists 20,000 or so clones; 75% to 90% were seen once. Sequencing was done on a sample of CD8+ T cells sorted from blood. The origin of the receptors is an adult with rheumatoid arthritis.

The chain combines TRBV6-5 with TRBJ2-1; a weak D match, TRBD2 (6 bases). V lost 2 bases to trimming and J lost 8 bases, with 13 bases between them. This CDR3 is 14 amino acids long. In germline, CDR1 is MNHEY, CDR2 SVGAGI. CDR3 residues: CASSYGTPGDEQFF. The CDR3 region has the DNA TGTGCCAGCAGTTACGGGACTCCTGGGGATGAGCAGTTCTTC.

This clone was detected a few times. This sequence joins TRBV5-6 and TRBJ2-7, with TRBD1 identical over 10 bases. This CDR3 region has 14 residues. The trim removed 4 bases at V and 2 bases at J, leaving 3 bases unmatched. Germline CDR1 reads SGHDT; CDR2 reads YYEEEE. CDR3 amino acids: CASSQGTGAYEQYF. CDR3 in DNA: TGTGCCAGCAGCCAAGGGACAGGGGCCTACGAGCAGTACTTC. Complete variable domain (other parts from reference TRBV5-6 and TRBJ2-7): DAGVTQSPTHLIKTRGQQVTLRCSPKSGHDTVSWYQQALGQGPQFIFQYYEEEERQRGNFPDRFSGHQFPNYSSELNVNALLLGDSALYLCASSQGTGAYEQYFGPGTRLTVT.

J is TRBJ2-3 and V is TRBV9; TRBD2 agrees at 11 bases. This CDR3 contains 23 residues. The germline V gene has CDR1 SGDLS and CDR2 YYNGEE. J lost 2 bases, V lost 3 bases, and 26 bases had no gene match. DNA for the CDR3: TGTGCCAGCAGCGATACCTCCCCCATAGCGGGGGGGCCGGTTTTAGTACCCACAGATACGCAGTATTTT. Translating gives CASSDTSPIAGGPVLVPTDTQYF.

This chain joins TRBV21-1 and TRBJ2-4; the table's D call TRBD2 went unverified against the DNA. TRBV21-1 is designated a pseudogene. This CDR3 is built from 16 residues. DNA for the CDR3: TGTGCCAGCAGCATACTAGCGGGAGGAATTGAAAACATTCAGTACTTC. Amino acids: CASSILAGGIENIQYF.

For the CDR3, the DNA is TGTGCCAGCAGCTTTGTCCTGAACACTGAAGCTTTCTTT. Translated, it gives CASSFVLNTEAFF. V gene TRBV5-4 combines with J gene TRBJ1-1; no clear D. V was cut by 2 bases and J by 0 bases, with 5 bases left in between. The germline V gene encodes CDR1 SGHNT and CDR2 YYREEE (reference sequence). The CDR3 runs to 13 residues.

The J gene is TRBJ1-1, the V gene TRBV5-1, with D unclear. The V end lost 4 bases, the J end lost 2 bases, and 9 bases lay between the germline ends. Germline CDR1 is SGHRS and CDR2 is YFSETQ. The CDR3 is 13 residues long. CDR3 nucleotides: TGCGCCAGCAGCGGGGAGAGTAACACTGAAGCTTTCTTT. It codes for CASSGESNTEAFF.

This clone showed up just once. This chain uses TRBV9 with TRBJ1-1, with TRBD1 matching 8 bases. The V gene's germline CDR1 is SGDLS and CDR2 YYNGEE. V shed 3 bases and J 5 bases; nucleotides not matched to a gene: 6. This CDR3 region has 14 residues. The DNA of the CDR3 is TGTGCCAGCAGCGAGACAGGGGAAAAGACTGAAGCTTTCTTT. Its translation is CASSETGEKTEAFF.

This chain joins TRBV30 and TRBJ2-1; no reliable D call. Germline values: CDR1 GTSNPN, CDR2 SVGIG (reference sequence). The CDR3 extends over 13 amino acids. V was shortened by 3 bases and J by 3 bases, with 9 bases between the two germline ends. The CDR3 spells CAWRARNYNEQFF. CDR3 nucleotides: TGTGCCTGGAGGGCGAGAAACTACAATGAGCAGTTCTTC.

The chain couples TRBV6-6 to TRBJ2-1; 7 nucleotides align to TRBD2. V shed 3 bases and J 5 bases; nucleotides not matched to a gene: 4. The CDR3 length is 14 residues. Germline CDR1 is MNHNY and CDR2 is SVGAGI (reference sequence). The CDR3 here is CASSYGGRDNEQFF. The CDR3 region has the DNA TGTGCCAGCAGTTATGGAGGGAGGGACAATGAGCAGTTCTTC.